These 2 T cell receptor beta chains were sequenced from one sample in a study of CD8 T cells in Susac syndrome. A quantity of about 0.45 to 1 ug RNA underwent reverse transcription using random hexamers. Each CDR3 protein gets one entry after TCRdb re-called the immunoSEQ multiplex PCR reads with MiXCR. The sample lists about 300,000 distinct CDR3 sequences, 89% occurring once. The sequenced material came from CD8+ T cells from PBMCs. These receptors all stem from a human donor with multiple sclerosis.

The rearrangement links TRBV6-5 to TRBJ1-1; D might be TRBD1 (6 bases). The V end was cut by 2 bases, the J end by 4 bases, with 11 bases between. This CDR3 has 14 amino acids. Germline values: CDR1 MNHEY, CDR2 SVGAGI. The CDR3: CASSYQGLGTEAFF. The CDR3 coding sequence is TGTGCCAGCAGTTACCAGGGGCTGGGCACTGAAGCTTTCTTT.

The chain combines TRBV27 with TRBJ2-7, with 9 nucleotides matching TRBD2. Trimming removed 3 bases from V and 3 bases from J; junction bases left unmatched: 3. This CDR3 is 14 amino acids long. Germline V gives CDR1 MNHEY, CDR2 SMNVEV (reference sequence). The CDR3 spells CASSFSGSDYEQYF. In DNA form, the CDR3 reads TGTGCCAGCAGTTTTAGCGGGAGCGACTACGAGCAGTACTTC.